This entry describes one TCR beta chain. Antigen unknown. Mismatch with germline at one junction end may stem from a read error. CDR1 is SSHAT and CDR2 is FNYEAQ in the germline V gene (reference sequence). The CDR3 length is 16 residues. Primers: 60 Vbeta forward and 13 Jbeta reverse. Here immunoSEQ multiplex PCR was the method, and the copy in TCRdb shows in-frame clones only, minus some. In the table there are roughly 100,000 clones, over 75% of which are singletons. This specimen comes from a study of cytomegalovirus exposure and HLA in healthy donors. Overall study results and limits: A later analysis linked a missense DCLRE1C variant to TCR beta V- and J-gene trimming.

The chain has TRBV7-7 and TRBJ2-5; weak D call: TRBD2 (5 bases). The sequence was collected from a man aged 25-45 years in good health and CMV-seropositive. Material for sequencing was PBMCs. The CDR3 bases are TGTGCTAGCAGCACGTCCGTGGGAAGCGGTCAAGAGACCCAGTACTTC. Translation: CASSTSVGSGQETQYF.